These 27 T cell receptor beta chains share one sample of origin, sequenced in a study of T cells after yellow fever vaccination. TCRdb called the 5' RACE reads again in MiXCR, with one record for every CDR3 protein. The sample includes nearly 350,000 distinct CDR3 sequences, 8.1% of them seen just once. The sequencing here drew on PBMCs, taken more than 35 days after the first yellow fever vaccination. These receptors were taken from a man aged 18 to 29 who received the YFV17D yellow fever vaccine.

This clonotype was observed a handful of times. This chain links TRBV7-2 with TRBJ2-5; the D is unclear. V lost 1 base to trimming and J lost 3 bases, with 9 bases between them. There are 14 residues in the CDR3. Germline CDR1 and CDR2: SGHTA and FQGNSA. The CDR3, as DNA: TGTGCCAGCAGCTTAGTGTCAACAGAAGAGACCCAGTACTTC. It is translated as CASSLVSTEETQYF.

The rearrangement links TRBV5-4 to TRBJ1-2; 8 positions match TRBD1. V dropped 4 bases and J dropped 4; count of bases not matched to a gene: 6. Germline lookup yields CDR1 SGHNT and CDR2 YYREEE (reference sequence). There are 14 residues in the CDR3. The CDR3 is CASSPDRVFYGYTF. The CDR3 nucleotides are TGTGCCAGCAGCCCGGACAGGGTATTCTATGGCTACACCTTC.

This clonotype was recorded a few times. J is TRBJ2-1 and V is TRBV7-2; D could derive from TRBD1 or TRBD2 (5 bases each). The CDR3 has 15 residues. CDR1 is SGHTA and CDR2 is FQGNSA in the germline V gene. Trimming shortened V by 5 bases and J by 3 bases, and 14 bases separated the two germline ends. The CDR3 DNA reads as TGTGCCAGCAGCGGATTGGGGGACGGCTACAATGAGCAGTTCTTC. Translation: CASSGLGDGYNEQFF.

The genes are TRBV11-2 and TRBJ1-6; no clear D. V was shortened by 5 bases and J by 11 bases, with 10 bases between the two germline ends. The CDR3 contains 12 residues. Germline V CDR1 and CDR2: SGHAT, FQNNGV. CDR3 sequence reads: CASSATEAPLHF. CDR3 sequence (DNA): TGTGCCAGCAGCGCAACCGAAGCACCCCTCCACTTT.

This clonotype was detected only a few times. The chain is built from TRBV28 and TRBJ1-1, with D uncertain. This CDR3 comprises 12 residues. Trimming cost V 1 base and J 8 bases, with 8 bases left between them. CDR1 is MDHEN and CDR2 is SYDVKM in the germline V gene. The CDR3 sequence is CASSLSGREAFF. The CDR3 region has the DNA TGTGCCAGCAGTTTATCGGGCAGGGAAGCTTTCTTT.

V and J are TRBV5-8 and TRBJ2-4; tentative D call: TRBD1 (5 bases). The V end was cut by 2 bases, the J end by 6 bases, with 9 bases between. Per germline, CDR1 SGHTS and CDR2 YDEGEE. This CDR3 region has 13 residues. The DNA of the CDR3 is TGTGCCAGCAGCTTAAACAGGCTAAACATTCAGTACTTC. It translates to CASSLNRLNIQYF.

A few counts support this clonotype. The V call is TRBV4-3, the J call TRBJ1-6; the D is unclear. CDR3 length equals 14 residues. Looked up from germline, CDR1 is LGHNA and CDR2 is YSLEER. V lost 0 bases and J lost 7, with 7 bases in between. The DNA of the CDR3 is TGCGCCAGCAGCCAAGATCGACGGAATTCACCCCTCCACTTT. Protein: CASSQDRRNSPLHF.

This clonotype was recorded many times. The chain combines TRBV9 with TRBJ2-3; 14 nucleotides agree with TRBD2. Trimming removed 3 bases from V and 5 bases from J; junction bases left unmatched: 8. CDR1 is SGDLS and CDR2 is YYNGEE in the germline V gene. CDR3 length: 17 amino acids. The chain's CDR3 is CASSAFGTSGGGDTQYF. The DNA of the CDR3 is TGTGCCAGCAGCGCCTTCGGGACTAGCGGGGGAGGAGATACGCAGTATTTT. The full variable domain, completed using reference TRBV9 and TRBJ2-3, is DSGVTQTPKHLITATGQRVTLRCSPRSGDLSVYWYQQSLDQGLQFLIQYYNGEERAKGNILERFSAQQFPDLHSELNLSSLELGDSALYFCASSAFGTSGGGDTQYFGPGTRLTVL.

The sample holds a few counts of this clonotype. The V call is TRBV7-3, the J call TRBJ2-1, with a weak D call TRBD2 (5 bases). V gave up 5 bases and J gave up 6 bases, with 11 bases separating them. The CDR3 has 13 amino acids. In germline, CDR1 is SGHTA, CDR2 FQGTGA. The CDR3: CASSPLLGNEQFF. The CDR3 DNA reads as TGTGCCAGCAGCCCCTTACTAGGCAATGAGCAGTTCTTC.

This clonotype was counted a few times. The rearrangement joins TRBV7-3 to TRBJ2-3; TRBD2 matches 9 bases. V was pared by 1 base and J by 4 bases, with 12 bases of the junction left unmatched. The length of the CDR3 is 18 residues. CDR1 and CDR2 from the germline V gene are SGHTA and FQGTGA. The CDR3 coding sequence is TGTGCCAGCAGCTTAATGGGACTAGCCATAAAAGGCGCAGATACGCAGTATTTT. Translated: CASSLMGLAIKGADTQYF.

The CDR3 region is CASSLAPRNEQYV. In nucleotides, the CDR3 is TGCGCCAGCAGCTTGGCCCCGAGGAACGAGCAGTACGTC. The chain recombines TRBV5-1 with TRBJ2-7; D call uncertain. The CDR3 runs to 13 residues. Germline V lookup: CDR1 SGHRS, CDR2 YFSETQ. V lost 0 bases to trimming and J lost 5 bases, with 9 bases between them.

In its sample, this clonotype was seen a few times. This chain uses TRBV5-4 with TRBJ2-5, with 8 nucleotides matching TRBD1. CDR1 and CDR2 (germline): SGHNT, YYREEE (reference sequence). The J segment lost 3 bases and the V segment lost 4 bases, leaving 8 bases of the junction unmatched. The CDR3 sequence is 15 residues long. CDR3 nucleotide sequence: TGTGCCAGCAGCAGACAGGGGACCCGGGAAGAGACCCAGTACTTC. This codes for CASSRQGTREETQYF.

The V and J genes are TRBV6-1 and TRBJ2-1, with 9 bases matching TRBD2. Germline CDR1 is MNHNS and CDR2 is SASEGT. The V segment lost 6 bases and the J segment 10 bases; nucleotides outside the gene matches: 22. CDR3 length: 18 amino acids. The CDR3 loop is CASSQYPSGASLGWEQFF. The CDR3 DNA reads TGTGCCAGCAGCCAATACCCTAGCGGGGCCTCCCTTGGATGGGAGCAGTTCTTC.

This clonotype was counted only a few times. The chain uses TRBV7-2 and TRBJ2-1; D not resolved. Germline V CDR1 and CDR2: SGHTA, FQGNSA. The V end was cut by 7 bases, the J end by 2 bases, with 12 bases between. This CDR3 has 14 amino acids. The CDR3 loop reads CASTSRSTYNEQFF. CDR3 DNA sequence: TGTGCCAGCACCTCCAGGTCCACCTACAATGAGCAGTTCTTC.

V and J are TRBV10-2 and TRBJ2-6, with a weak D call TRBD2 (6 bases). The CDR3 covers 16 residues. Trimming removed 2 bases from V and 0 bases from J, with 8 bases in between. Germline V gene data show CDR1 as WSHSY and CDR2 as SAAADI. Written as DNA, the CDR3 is TGCGCCAGCAGTGAGGGGGGGATCTCTGGGGCCAACGTCCTGACTTTC. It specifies CASSEGGISGANVLTF.

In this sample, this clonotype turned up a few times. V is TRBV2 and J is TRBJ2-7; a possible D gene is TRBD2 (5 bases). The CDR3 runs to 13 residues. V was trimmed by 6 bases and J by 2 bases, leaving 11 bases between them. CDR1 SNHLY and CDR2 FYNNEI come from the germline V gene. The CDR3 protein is CASRMDGTYEQYF. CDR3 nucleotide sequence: TGTGCCAGCAGGATGGACGGGACCTACGAGCAGTACTTC.

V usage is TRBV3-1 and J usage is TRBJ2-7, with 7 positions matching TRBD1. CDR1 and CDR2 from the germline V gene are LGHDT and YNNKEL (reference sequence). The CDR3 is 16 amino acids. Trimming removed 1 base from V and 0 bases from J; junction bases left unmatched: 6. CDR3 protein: CASSQALQGPSYEQYF. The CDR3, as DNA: TGTGCCAGCAGCCAAGCTCTACAGGGGCCCTCCTACGAGCAGTACTTC.

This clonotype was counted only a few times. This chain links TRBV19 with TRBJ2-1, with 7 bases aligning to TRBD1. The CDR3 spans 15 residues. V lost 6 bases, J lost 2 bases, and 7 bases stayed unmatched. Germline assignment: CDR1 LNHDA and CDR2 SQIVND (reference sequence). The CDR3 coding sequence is TGTGCCAGTAGCTTTACAGGGGACGCCTACAATGAGCAGTTCTTC. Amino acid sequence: CASSFTGDAYNEQFF.

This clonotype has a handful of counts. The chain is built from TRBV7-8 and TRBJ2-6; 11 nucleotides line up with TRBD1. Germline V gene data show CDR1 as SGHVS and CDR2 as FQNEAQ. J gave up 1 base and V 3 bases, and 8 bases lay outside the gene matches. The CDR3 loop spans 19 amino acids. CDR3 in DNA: TGTGCCAGCAGCTTGAGTAGGACAGGGGGCGGATCTGGGGCCAACGTCCTGACTTTC. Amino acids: CASSLSRTGGGSGANVLTF.

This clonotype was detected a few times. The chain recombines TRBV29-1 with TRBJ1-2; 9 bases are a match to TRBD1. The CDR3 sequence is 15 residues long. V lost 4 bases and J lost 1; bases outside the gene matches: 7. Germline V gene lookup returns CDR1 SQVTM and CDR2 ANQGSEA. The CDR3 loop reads CSVAPRQGGNYGYTF. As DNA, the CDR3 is TGCAGCGTTGCCCCCCGACAGGGGGGTAACTATGGCTACACCTTC.

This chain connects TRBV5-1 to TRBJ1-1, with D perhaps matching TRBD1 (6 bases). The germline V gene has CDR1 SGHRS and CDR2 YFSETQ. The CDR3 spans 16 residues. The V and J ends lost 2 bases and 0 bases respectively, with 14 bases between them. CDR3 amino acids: CASSLLSAGVNTEAFF. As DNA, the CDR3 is TGCGCCAGCAGCTTACTCTCGGCAGGGGTGAACACTGAAGCTTTCTTT.

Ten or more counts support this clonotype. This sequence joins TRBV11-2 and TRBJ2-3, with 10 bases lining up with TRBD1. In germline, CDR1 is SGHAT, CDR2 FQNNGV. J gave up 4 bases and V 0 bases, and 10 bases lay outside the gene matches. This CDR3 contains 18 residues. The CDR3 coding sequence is TGTGCCAGCAGCTTAGATGGGGACAGGGGTATAAGGGCAGATACGCAGTATTTT. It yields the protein CASSLDGDRGIRADTQYF.

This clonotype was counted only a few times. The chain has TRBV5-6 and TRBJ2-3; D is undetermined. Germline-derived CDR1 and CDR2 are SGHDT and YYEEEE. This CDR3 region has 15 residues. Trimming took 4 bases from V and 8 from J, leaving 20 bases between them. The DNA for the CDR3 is TGTGCCAGCAGCGAAGTTGTGGGTGGTCCAGGTACGCAGTATTTT. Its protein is CASSEVVGGPGTQYF.

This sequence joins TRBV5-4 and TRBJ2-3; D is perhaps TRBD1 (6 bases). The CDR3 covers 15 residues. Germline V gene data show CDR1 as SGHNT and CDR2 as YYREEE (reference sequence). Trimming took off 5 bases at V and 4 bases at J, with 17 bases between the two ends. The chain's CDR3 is CASRTGQTLADTQYF. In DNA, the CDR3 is TGTGCCAGCAGGACCGGACAGACCTTAGCAGATACGCAGTATTTT.

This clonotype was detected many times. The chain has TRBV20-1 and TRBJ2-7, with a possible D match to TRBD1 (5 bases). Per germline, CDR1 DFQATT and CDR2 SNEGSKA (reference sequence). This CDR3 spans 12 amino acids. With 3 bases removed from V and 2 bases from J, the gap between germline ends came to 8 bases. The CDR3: CSARTAAYEQYF. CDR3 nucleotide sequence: TGCAGTGCTAGGACAGCTGCCTACGAGCAGTACTTC.

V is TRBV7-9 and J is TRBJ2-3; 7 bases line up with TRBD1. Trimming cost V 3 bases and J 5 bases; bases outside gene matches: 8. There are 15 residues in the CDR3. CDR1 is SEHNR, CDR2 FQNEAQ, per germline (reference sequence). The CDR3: CASSFGQGVRDTQYF. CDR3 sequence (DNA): TGTGCCAGCAGCTTTGGGCAGGGGGTGCGAGATACGCAGTATTTT.

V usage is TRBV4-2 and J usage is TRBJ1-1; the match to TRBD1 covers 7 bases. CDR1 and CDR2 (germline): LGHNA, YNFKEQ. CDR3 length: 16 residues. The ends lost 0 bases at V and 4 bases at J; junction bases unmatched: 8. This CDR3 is CASSQDLSRGGTEAFF. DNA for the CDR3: TGTGCCAGCAGCCAAGATCTTTCCAGGGGGGGCACTGAAGCTTTCTTT.